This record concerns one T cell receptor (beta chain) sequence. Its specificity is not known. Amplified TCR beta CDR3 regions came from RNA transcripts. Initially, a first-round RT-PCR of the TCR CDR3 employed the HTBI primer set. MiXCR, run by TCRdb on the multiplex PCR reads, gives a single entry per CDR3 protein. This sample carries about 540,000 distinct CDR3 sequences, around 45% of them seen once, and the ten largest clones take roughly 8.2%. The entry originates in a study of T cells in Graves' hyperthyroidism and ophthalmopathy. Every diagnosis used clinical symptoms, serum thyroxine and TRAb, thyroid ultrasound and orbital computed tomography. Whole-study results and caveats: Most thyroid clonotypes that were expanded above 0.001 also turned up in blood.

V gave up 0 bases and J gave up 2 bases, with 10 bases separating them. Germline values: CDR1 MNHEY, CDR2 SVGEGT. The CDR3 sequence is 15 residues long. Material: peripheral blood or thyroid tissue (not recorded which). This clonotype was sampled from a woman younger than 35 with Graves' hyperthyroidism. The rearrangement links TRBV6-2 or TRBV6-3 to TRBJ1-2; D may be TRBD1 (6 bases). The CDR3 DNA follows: TGTGCCAGCAGTTACTCAAGAGGGGGGAACTATGGCTACACCTTC. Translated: CASSYSRGGNYGYTF.